This T cell receptor beta chain came from a study of T cell repertoires in cytomegalovirus infection. Study-wide context: A matching HLA type, together with CMV infection, was signaled by public TCR beta signatures. Findings of the study overall: The study identified carriers of CMV plus the relevant HLA from cumulative public TCR beta family frequency. Ex vivo responses were dominated by HLA-C-restricted CMV-specific TCR beta clonotypes.

This CDR3 is 12 amino acids long. Germline loops: CDR1 ENHRY, CDR2 SYGVKD. V was trimmed by 8 bases and J by 7 bases, leaving 12 bases between them. Details on this clonotype: Its antigen remains unidentified.

TCRdb passed the reads through MiXCR, listing each CDR3 protein once. This repertoire shows under 850,000 distinct CDR3 sequences, roughly 36% found once; its top ten account for over 15%. The V call is TRBV10-3, the J call TRBJ2-1; tentatively, D is TRBD2 (5 bases). The sequencing here drew on cultured PBMCs, taken from culture after CMV antigen stimulation. This receptor was taken from a human donor in good health (CMV status not recorded). Some clones in this sample may be carry-over from other donors' samples. The CDR3 loop is CAIGTRSNEQFF. In nucleotides, the CDR3 is TGTGCCATCGGTACTAGATCAAATGAGCAGTTCTTC.